This T cell receptor (beta chain) was found in a study of neurological immune-mediated disorders (dated by TCRdb to about 2019). For the study in its entirety: Peripheral blood TCR-beta repertoires from HTLV-I-associated myelopathy (HAM/TSP) patients, multiple sclerosis patients and healthy controls were compared by UMI-based sequencing. Longitudinal samples, technical triplicates and paired sorted CD4+ and CD8+ T-cell subsets, alongside PBMC samples, were included among the roughly 98 TCR-beta libraries. The cohort included about 70 subjects: some 14 with HAM/TSP, approximately 35 with multiple sclerosis, and roughly 20 healthy controls. What the work shows at the level of the full study, not this receptor alone: TCR clonal expansion was greatest in HAM/TSP patients and smallest in MS patients, who ranked below even healthy controls. No identical CDR3 amino acid sequences were found to be shared among expanded clones across subjects, suggesting that TCR-beta repertoires were private in all groups.

This clonotype was observed at least ten times. The antigen this receptor binds is unknown. Base qualities are not at hand, and no much larger clone is one base apart. To synthesize cDNA, template-switch 5'RACE was performed with a primer carrying a 10-nucleotide random unique molecular identifier so that each TCR transcript was tagged. Over 160 million TCR-beta sequences, covering 15-18 subjects, were produced in each sequencing run. Total RNA was extracted with the RNeasy kit. TCR-beta VDJ regions were amplified with primers for the TCR constant region and the 5'RACE anchor, using the KAPA Real-time Library Amplification kit. Sample indexes and Illumina adaptors were added in a first PCR, after which library yield was increased in a second PCR. After purification with Ampure beads, the TCR product of roughly 650 bp was size-selected on a 2% E-gel SizeSelection system. Library quality was checked on a Bioanalyzer, concentration was measured with Qubit, and libraries were quantified with the Kapa Library Quantification kit before pooling. Paired-end 2 x 150 bp sequencing of the libraries was performed on an Illumina HiSeq 2500. To increase sequence diversity, about 24-32% phiX was spiked into each library pool. Per the source publication's procedure: The quality-filtered reads were processed with the UMI-based MiGEC pipeline, whose error correction step removed more than 80% of the raw TCR sequences. VDJ genes were aligned to IMGT germline references, and each clonotype was defined by a unique CDR3 amino acid sequence together with V-J genes. Clonal expansion, Shannon diversity and CDR3 relatedness were evaluated with VDJtools (CalcPairwiseDistances, ClusterSamples), while phylogenetic trees were built in CLCbio workbench. Clones with at least 8 unique UMIs were defined as expanded, with this threshold being based on coefficient-of-variation modelling across technical triplicates. TCRdb reanalyzed the raw reads on its own, using fastp at Q25 for trimming and MiXCR for clone calling, and kept in-frame beta chains. Every distinct CDR3 protein forms one entry, paired with its most common genes and DNA. These V and J calls originate from TCRdb's pipeline instead of the authors' own analysis. Counted in this sample were thousands of distinct CDR3 sequences; 23% of them appeared once. The top ten clones comprise 40% to 50% of the sample.

For sorted-subset TCR libraries, over 900,000 sorted CD4+ or CD8+ T cells were used. Peripheral blood underwent Ficoll-Hypaque density gradient centrifugation to isolate PBMCs, which were then cryopreserved in liquid nitrogen. Paired sorted CD4+ and CD8+ subsets came from healthy controls, HAM/TSP patients and MS patients. The V end gives up 5 bases and the J end 12 bases, leaving 7 bases in the junction not matched to a gene. Inclusive of the bounding cysteine and phenylalanine, the CDR3 is 15 residues long. The only DNA kept is the CDR3, 45 bases in frame from the first base. In the germline V gene, CDR1 corresponds to MNHEY and CDR2 to SVGAGI.

This clonotype was sampled from a woman aged 60-75 years with HTLV-1-associated myelopathy (HAM/TSP). Sequencing input: CD8+ T cells from blood. The rearranged segments are TRBV6-5 and TRBJ2-1, and 16 bases in between align with TRBD2. The CDR3 corresponds to CASSEGLAGGPGQFF. DNA sequence: TGTGCCAGCAGTGAGGGACTAGCGGGGGGGCCGGGGCAGTTCTTC.